Listed below are T cell receptor beta chains from one sample, sequenced in a study of PD-1 blockade in classical Hodgkin lymphoma. Profiled with immunoSEQ multiplex PCR; TCRdb holds only in-frame clones, not every one. The sample yields about 23,000 clones, roughly 80% seen once. The sequenced sample was peripheral blood mononuclear cells (PBMCs), obtained before the second cycle of nivolumab. These TCRs come from a human donor with classical Hodgkin lymphoma. Each CDR3 is given with its conserved first and last residue. A D gene is named only where the DNA matches it firmly. The size entry is marked missing in some rows and otherwise reads once, few, many or a size class.

-	TRBJ1-6	TRBV5-1	-	TGCGCCAGCAGCTTGGAGGCAGGGAGGAATTCACCCCTCCACTTT	CASSLEAGRNSPLHF
-	TRBJ1-1	TRBV5-1	-	TGCGCCAGCAGCTTGGCCAACCAGGCCACTGAAGCTTTCTTT	CASSLANQATEAFF
-	TRBJ2-3	TRBV19	-	TGTGCCAGTAGGAGGTCGGGTAGTGGTTGGACAGATACGCAGTATTTT	CASRRSGSGWTDTQYF
-	TRBJ1-1	TRBV19	-	TGTGCCAGTAGTATAAACGGGGACACTGAAGCTTTCTTT	CASSINGDTEAFF
-	TRBJ2-3	TRBV18	TRBD2	TGTGCCAGCTCACTACTTGACTTAGCGGGGGCTTTTAGCACAGATACGCAGTATTTT	CASSLLDLAGAFSTDTQYF
few	TRBJ1-3	TRBV6-1	-	TGTGCCAGCAGTGGAGCAGGGCGGACGGGAAACACCATATATTTT	CASSGAGRTGNTIYF
-	TRBJ2-1	TRBV7-8	TRBD2	TGTGCCAGCAGCTCCAGGGCCACTAGCGCCAGCTCCTACAATGAGCAGTTCTTC	CASSSRATSASSYNEQFF
-	TRBJ1-2	TRBV18	-	TGTGCCAGCTCACCAAACAGAGACTATGGCTACACCTTC	CASSPNRDYGYTF
few	TRBJ2-2	TRBV7-8	-	TGTGCCAGCAGCTTACCCACTTTAACGACCACCGGGGAGCTGTTTTTT	CASSLPTLTTTGELFF
-	TRBJ1-2	TRBV6-1	TRBD1	TGTGCCAGCAGTGAAAGTCTAGGGACAGGGGGCAATGGCTACACCTTC	CASSESLGTGGNGYTF
-	TRBJ1-1	TRBV19	-	TGTGCCAGTAGTGTTGGGGCCGACATTGAAGCTTTCTTT	CASSVGADIEAFF
-	TRBJ2-5	TRBV29-1	TRBD2	TGCAGCCACAGCGGGGGTGAGACCCAGTACTTC	CSHSGGETQYF
-	TRBJ2-7	TRBV7-2	-	TGTGCCAGCAGCTTAGTGCAGGCGACCCTATCCTTTTCCTACGAGCAGTACTTC	CASSLVQATLSFSYEQYF
-	TRBJ2-7	TRBV7-9	-	TGTGCCAGCACCCCGTTAAGCAGGGCGGAGCAGTACTTC	CASTPLSRAEQYF
once	TRBJ2-7	TRBV5-4	TRBD2	TGTGCCAGCAGCCAAGGACTAGCGGGGAAATCCTACGAGCAGTACTTC	CASSQGLAGKSYEQYF
-	TRBJ2-4	TRBV28	TRBD2	TGTGCCAGCAGTTCTGCGGGGGGGTTAGCCAAAAACATTCAGTACTTC	CASSSAGGLAKNIQYF
-	TRBJ2-7	TRBV7-9	-	TGTGCCAGCAGCAGAAGTCCCACCTACGAGCAGTACTTC	CASSRSPTYEQYF
-	TRBJ2-3	TRBV6-1	TRBD2	TGTGCCAGCAGTGCAGGAGCGGGAGGGCCCCCAGATACGCAGTATTTT	CASSAGAGGPPDTQYF
-	TRBJ2-5	TRBV5-8	-	TGTGCCAGCAGCCAAGGCGGTGAGACCCAGTACTTC	CASSQGGETQYF
-	TRBJ2-3	TRBV25-1	-	TGTGCCAGCATATATGGGTATACGCAGTATTTT	CASIYGYTQYF
-	TRBJ2-1	TRBV14	-	TGTGCCAGCAGCCAAGGGGGCGGGGCGCCCGACCGGCAGTTCTTC	CASSQGGGAPDRQFF
-	TRBJ1-1	TRBV2	TRBD1	TGTGCCAGCAGTGTTGCAAATCTGTGGGGACAGGCGACGAACACTGAAGCTTTCTTT	CASSVANLWGQATNTEAFF
-	TRBJ2-7	TRBV10-3	-	TGTGCCATCAGTCAGAACCACGAGCAGTACTTC	CAISQNHEQYF
few	TRBJ2-3	TRBV5-1	TRBD1	TGCGCCAGCAGCTTGGAGGACAGGGGGCTTACAGATACGCAGTATTTT	CASSLEDRGLTDTQYF
-	TRBJ2-1	TRBV7-2	TRBD2	TGTGCCAGCAGCCCCCTCCCCACTAGCGGGCAGTTCTTC	CASSPLPTSGQFF
-	TRBJ2-3	TRBV10-3	-	TGTGCCATCAGTAACACAGATACGCAGTATTTT	CAISNTDTQYF
few	TRBJ2-2	TRBV5-4	TRBD2	TGTGCCAGCAGCCTGAGACTAGCGGGAGATATCGGGGAGCTGTTTTTT	CASSLRLAGDIGELFF
-	TRBJ2-2	TRBV5-1	-	TGCGCCAGCAGCTTTAGGGCTAGTTCGTTCACCGGGGAGCTGTTTTTT	CASSFRASSFTGELFF
few	TRBJ2-5	TRBV9	TRBD2	TGTGCCAGCAGCCCACGGACTAGCGCACAAGAGACCCAGTACTTC	CASSPRTSAQETQYF